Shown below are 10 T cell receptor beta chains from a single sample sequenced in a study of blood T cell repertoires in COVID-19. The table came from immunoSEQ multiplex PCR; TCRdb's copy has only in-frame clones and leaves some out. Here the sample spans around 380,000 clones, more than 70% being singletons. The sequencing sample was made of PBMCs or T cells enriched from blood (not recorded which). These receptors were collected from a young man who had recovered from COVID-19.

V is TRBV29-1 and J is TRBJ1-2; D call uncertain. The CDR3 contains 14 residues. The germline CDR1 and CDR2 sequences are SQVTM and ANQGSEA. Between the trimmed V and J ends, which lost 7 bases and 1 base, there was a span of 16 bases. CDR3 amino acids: CSALGSMGNYGYTF. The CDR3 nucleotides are TGCAGCGCATTAGGGAGCATGGGTAACTATGGCTACACCTTC. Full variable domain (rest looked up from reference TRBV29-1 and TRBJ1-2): SAVISQKPSRDICQRGTSLTIQCQVDSQVTMMFWYRQQPGQSLTLIATANQGSEATYESGFVIDKFPISRPNLTFSTLTVSNMSPEDSSIYLCSALGSMGNYGYTFGSGTRLTVV.

CDR3 region: CASRGQTNTEAFF. In DNA form, the CDR3 reads TGTGCCAGCAGGGGCCAGACGAACACTGAAGCTTTCTTT. This sequence joins TRBV25-1 and TRBJ1-1; D uncertain. The germline gives CDR1 MGHDK, CDR2 SYGVNS. V was shortened by 6 bases and J by 1 base, with 9 bases between the two germline ends. The CDR3 is made up of 13 amino acids.

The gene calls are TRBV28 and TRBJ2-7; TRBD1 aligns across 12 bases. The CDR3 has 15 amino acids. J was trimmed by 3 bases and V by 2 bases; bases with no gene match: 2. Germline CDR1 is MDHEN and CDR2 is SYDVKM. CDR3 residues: CASSLGDRGLYEQYF. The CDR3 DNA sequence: TGTGCCAGCAGTTTAGGGGACAGGGGGCTCTACGAGCAGTACTTC.

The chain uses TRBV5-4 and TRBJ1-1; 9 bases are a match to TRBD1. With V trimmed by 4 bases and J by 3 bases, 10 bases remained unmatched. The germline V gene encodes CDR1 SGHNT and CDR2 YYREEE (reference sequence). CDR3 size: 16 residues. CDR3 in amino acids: CASSRKQGAPDTEAFF. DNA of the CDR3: TGTGCCAGCAGCCGGAAACAGGGGGCGCCGGACACTGAAGCTTTCTTT.

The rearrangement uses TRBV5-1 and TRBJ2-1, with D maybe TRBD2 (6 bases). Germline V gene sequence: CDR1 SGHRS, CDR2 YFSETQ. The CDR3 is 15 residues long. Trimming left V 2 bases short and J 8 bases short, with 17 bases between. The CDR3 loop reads CASSLGASATYEQFF. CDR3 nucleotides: TGCGCCAGCAGCTTAGGTGCTAGCGCCACTTATGAGCAGTTCTTC.

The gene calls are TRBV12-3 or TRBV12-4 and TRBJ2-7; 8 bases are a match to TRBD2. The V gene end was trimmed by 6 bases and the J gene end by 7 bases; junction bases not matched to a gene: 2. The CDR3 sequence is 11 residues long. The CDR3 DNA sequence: TGTGCCAGCAGCCGGGGGGGTGAGCAGTACTTC. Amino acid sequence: CASSRGGEQYF.

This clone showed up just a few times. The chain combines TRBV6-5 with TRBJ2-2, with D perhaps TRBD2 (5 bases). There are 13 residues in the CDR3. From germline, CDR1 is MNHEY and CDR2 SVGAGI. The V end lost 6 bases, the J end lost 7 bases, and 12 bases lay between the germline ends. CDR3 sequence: CASRSIRDGELFF. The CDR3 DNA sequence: TGTGCCAGCAGATCCATACGGGACGGGGAGCTGTTTTTT.

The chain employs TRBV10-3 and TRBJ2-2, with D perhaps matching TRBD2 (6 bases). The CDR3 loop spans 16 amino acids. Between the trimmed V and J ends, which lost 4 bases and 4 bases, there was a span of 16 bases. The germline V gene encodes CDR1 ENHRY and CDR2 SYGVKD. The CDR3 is CAISGPGLATTGELFF. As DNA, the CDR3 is TGTGCCATCAGTGGGCCAGGGCTAGCGACCACCGGGGAGCTGTTTTTT.

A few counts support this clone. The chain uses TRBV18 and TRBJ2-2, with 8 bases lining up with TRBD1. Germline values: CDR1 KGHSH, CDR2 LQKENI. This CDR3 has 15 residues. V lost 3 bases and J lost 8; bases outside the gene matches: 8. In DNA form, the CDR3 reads TGTGCCAGCTCACCTCTCACAGGGGGACAAGGGGAGCTGTTTTTT. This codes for CASSPLTGGQGELFF.

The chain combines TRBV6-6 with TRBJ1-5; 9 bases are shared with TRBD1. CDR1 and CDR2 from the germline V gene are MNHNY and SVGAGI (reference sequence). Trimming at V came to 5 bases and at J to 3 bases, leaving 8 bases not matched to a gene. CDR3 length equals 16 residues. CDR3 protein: CASSLHRGLVNQPQHF. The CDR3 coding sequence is TGTGCCAGCAGTCTCCACAGGGGGCTAGTCAATCAGCCCCAGCATTTT.